The text below deals with one T cell receptor (beta chain). The data were obtained in a study of OX40 agonist ivuxolimab in advanced cancers. At the level of the study: People in dose escalation had one of these cancers: hepatocellular carcinoma, melanoma, renal cell or head and neck cancer.

Germline V gene sequence: CDR1 LNHDA, CDR2 SQIVND (reference sequence). The V end lost 6 bases, the J end lost 0 bases, and 8 bases lay between the germline ends. This CDR3 region has 13 residues. Here immunoSEQ multiplex PCR was the method, and the copy in TCRdb shows in-frame clones only, minus some. The sample includes tens of thousands of clones, 75% to 90% of them seen just once. The starting material was CD4+ or CD8+ T cells sorted from blood, obtained in a trial of the OX40 agonist ivuxolimab. This chain uses TRBV19 with TRBJ1-1; D gene uncertain. The source of this sequence is an adult with an advanced solid tumor such as melanoma, head and neck, liver or kidney cancer. The CDR3 sequence is CASSLTVNTEAFF. The CDR3 DNA sequence: TGTGCCAGTAGCCTGACCGTGAACACTGAAGCTTTCTTT.